This T cell receptor (beta chain) was recorded in a study of Ad26.COV2.S vaccination and SARS-CoV-2 variants. Overall study context: Doses of Ad26.COV2.S were injected into muscle once or twice, 56 days apart.

Sequenced by immunoSEQ multiplex PCR; TCRdb stores in-frame clones only, minus some. The sample yields more than 300,000 clones, around 85% seen once. On this clone itself: Its target is not known.

Germline V gene data show CDR1 as LNHNV and CDR2 as YYDKDF (reference sequence). Trimming removed 0 bases from V and 7 bases from J, with 12 bases in between. The CDR3 spans 14 residues. Findings of the study overall: Total T cell responses may have been underestimated by the TCR breadth and depth analyses. Greater spike-specific TCR breadth was seen in vaccine recipients than in placebo recipients.

The treatment: over 15 received Ad26.COV2.S at low or high dose, single or two shots; about 5 received placebo; per-sample allocation not given. Specimens were obtained on day 63 following the first vaccine or placebo injection. Sample: peripheral blood, taken in a trial of Ad26.COV2.S vaccine versus placebo. The chain joins TRBV15 to TRBJ1-2; maybe TRBD1 (6 bases). The receptor was isolated from a person between 18 and 59 years old who received the Ad26.COV2.S COVID-19 vaccine or a placebo. CDR3 amino acids: CATSRENRVFGYTF. CDR3 nucleotides: TGTGCCACCAGCAGAGAAAACAGGGTATTTGGCTACACCTTC.